The clone carrying this T cell receptor (beta chain) showed up just a few times. The data were obtained in a study of blood T cell repertoires in COVID-19. About the research overall: Specimens from acute and convalescent COVID-19 originated in the United States, Italy and Spain. PBMCs, B-cell-depleted T cells, or T cells were the source of the cDNA or gDNA that made up the material.

Germline loops: CDR1 MNHEY, CDR2 SMNVEV (reference sequence). The CDR3 consists of 14 residues. Germline trimming cut 5 bases from V and 3 bases from J; bases unmatched to any gene: 5. Under the authors' procedure: Estimation of nucleated cell counts was performed using reference gene primer amplification. TCRdb's copy holds only in-frame clones and misses some; the assay was immunoSEQ multiplex PCR. Clone size and V and J calls were adopted from that table, with D and trimming inferred from the DNA. The table has about 19,000 clones, about 87% seen once. The chain recombines TRBV27 with TRBJ2-7; 9 nucleotides line up with TRBD2. The specimen was peripheral blood. The clonotype was recovered from a human donor in a cohort sampled during active COVID-19. CDR3 nucleotide sequence: TGTGCCAGCAGTCCAGCGGGAGGAGTCTACGAGCAGTACTTC. Its protein is CASSPAGGVYEQYF.